The 10 T cell receptor beta chains below were found in one sample sequenced in a study of molecular identifiers for immune sequencing clone quantification. Via MiXCR, TCRdb re-called the PCR reads, giving one row per CDR3 protein. Found here are hundreds of thousands of distinct CDR3 sequences, 25% of them singletons; the top ten hold 0.75% to 0.8%. Sequenced sample: naive CD8+ T cells from blood, with Jurkat cell RNA spiked in. The subset denotes: FACS-sorted CD8+CD4-CCR7+CD45RA+ naive T cells. The origin of the receptors is a human donor in good health. Some libraries in this study had Jurkat cell RNA spiked in.

This clonotype was counted between two and nine times. The chain carries TRBV28 and TRBJ2-7; D is ambiguous. The V gene's germline CDR1 is MDHEN and CDR2 SYDVKM. V shed 3 bases and J shed 5 bases, with 5 bases lying between them. The CDR3 consists of 11 residues. The CDR3 spells CASSLIHEQYF. DNA of the CDR3: TGTGCCAGCAGTTTGATCCACGAGCAGTACTTC.

The chain recombines TRBV12-3 or TRBV12-4 with TRBJ1-2; D possibly corresponds to TRBD1 (5 bases). This CDR3 region has 14 residues. The V and J ends lost 5 bases and 8 bases respectively, with 18 bases between them. Here the CDR3 DNA reads TGTGCCAGCAGTCGGGACGGGCACTTTGTGGGCTACACCTTC. It encodes CASSRDGHFVGYTF.

This clonotype was recorded many times. V and J are TRBV7-9 and TRBJ1-1; weak D call: TRBD1 (6 bases). Trimming shortened V by 5 bases and J by 3 bases, and 10 bases separated the two germline ends. The CDR3 consists of 13 residues. CDR1 and CDR2 (germline): SEHNR, FQNEAQ (reference sequence). The CDR3 region is CASSDGQYTEAFF. CDR3 bases: TGTGCCAGCAGCGATGGACAGTACACTGAAGCTTTCTTT.

The chain employs TRBV4-3 and TRBJ2-2; TRBD2 matches at 15 bases. The ends lost 0 bases at V and 4 bases at J; junction bases unmatched: 6. CDR1 LGHNA and CDR2 YSLEER come from the germline V gene. CDR3 size: 19 residues. The CDR3 region has the DNA TGCGCCAGCAGCCAAGATGGACTAGCGGGAGGGCCGGTCACCGGGGAGCTGTTTTTT. As protein: CASSQDGLAGGPVTGELFF.

This clonotype was detected only a few times. The junction shows a germline mismatch at one end, possibly a read error. This chain joins TRBV20-1 and TRBJ2-5; 10 bases align to TRBD2. CDR1 and CDR2 (germline): DFQATT, SNEGSKA (reference sequence). CDR3 length: 17 amino acids. The CDR3 DNA is TGCAGTGCTAGAGGGACTAGAAGCGGGGGGGCCTTAGAGACCCGGTACTTC. Its translation: CSARGTRSGGALETRYF.

In this sample, this clonotype turned up a few times. At one boundary the junction diverges from the germline segment, which might be a read error. This chain connects TRBV5-3 to TRBJ2-2, with TRBD2 matching 8 bases. TRBV5-3 is reported as an ORF; its role is uncertain. The CDR3 covers 15 residues. The CDR3 bases are TGTGCCAGCAGCTTTGAGCGGGGGCCCACCGGGGAGCTGTTTTTT. As protein: CASSFERGPTGELFF.

Comments on this clonotype: The junction departs from the called germline gene at one end, perhaps through a read error. V usage is TRBV7-6 and J usage is TRBJ2-1; a possible D gene is TRBD1 (6 bases). The CDR3 spans 14 residues. Germline CDR1 and CDR2: SGHVS and FNYEAQ. The CDR3 spells CANGILTGDNKQFF. The DNA for the CDR3 is TGTGCCAACGGTATATTGACTGGGGACAATAAGCAGTTCTTC.

A few counts support this clonotype. V and J are TRBV7-2 and TRBJ2-1, with unresolved D. The CDR3 is 16 amino acids. Trimming stripped 10 bases from V and 0 bases from J, with 19 bases between. Germline CDR1 SGHTA, CDR2 FQGNSA. The CDR3 spells CATLRVTSTSYNEQFF. The CDR3 nucleotides read TGTGCCACCCTTAGGGTTACTTCCACCTCCTACAATGAGCAGTTCTTC.

This clonotype was seen only a few times. CDR3 residues: CAWTATQIEAFF. The CDR3 DNA reads TGTGCCTGGACGGCTACCCAGATAGAAGCTTTCTTT. The V gene is TRBV30, the J gene TRBJ1-1; D gene ambiguous. Germline assignment: CDR1 GTSNPN and CDR2 SVGIG (reference sequence). CDR3 length: 12 residues. Trimming removed 4 bases from V and 8 bases from J, with 14 bases in between.

On this clonotype: Here the CDR3 omits its conserved ending phenylalanine or tryptophan, so a read error is the likely source. The chain uses TRBV20-1 and TRBJ2-3, with TRBD2 identical over 7 bases. Germline trimming cut 1 base from V and 1 base from J; bases unmatched to any gene: 8. Germline V CDR1 and CDR2: DFQATT, SNEGSKA (reference sequence). There are 16 residues in the CDR3. In DNA form, the CDR3 reads TGCAGTGCTAGAGCCTCCGCGGGAGTTGGCACAGATACGCAGTATCTT. This translates into CSARASAGVGTDTQYL.